The 7 T cell receptor beta chains listed next were all sequenced from one sample in a study of neoadjuvant anti-PD-1 for oral cavity cancer (dated by TCRdb to about 2021). The library was produced with the immunoSEQ multiplex PCR assay. Here the immuneACCESS table is served through TCRdb, limited to in-frame sequences with V and J called. Missing clones are a known gap in these copies; in checked studies unresolved V genes cover under half, and the rest lacks a known reason. The sample contains 55,000 to 80,000 clones, approximately 82% of them found a single time. The leading ten clones occupy 3.4% of the sample. The sample's time point label, in plain terms: before neoadjuvant nivolumab. This specimen consisted of PBMCs, obtained before nivolumab (anti-PD-1) treatment. The receptors were sampled from a person between 35 and 79 years old with oral cavity squamous cell carcinoma.

The chain recombines TRBV6-6 with TRBJ2-3; D may match TRBD1 or TRBD2 (5 bases each). The CDR3 length is 13 residues. Trimming removed 8 bases from V and 5 bases from J, with 14 bases in between. Per germline, CDR1 MNHNY and CDR2 SVGAGI (reference sequence). CDR3 amino acids: CASFRGSRDTQYF. The CDR3 DNA reads TGTGCCAGCTTCCGGGGCTCACGAGATACGCAGTATTTT.

This rearrangement joins TRBV11-3 to TRBJ2-5; D unresolved. V was pared by 3 bases and J by 8 bases, with 10 bases between. Germline loops: CDR1 SGHNT, CDR2 YENEEA. This CDR3 is built from 12 residues. The CDR3 DNA is TGTGCCAGCAGCTTCTCCGGTGGAACCCAGTACTTC. This codes for CASSFSGGTQYF.

The chain recombines TRBV7-3 with TRBJ2-7; D uncertain. This CDR3 region has 8 residues. From germline, CDR1 is SGHTA and CDR2 FQGTGA. V dropped 11 bases and J dropped 7 bases, with 6 bases sitting between them. CDR3 sequence reads: CARLEQYF. In DNA form, the CDR3 reads TGTGCCCGGCTGGAGCAGTACTTC.

This clone was detected once. This chain connects TRBV30 to TRBJ2-1, with D perhaps assigned TRBD1 or TRBD2 (5 bases each). This CDR3 region has 11 residues. Deletions cut 0 bases from V and 13 bases from J, with 10 bases between. CDR1 and CDR2 (germline): GTSNPN, SVGIG (reference sequence). CDR3 coding DNA: TGTGCCTGGAGTGTTTACGGGGACCAGTTCTTC. Protein: CAWSVYGDQFF.

This clone was picked up one time. This chain links TRBV5-1 with TRBJ1-3, with unresolved D. Per the germline V gene, CDR1 is SGHRS and CDR2 is YFSETQ. The CDR3 loop spans 16 amino acids. V was pared by 0 bases and J by 1 base, with 11 bases between. CDR3 nucleotides: TGCGCCAGCAGCTTGGCCGGCTACTTGTCTGGAAACACCATATATTTT. As protein: CASSLAGYLSGNTIYF.

V usage is TRBV4-1 and J usage is TRBJ2-5, with TRBD1 matching 7 bases. After removal of 0 bases from V and 3 bases from J, the junction contained 4 bases not matched to a gene. The CDR3 length is 15 residues. CDR1 is MGHRA and CDR2 is YSYEKL in the germline V gene. Here the CDR3 reads CASSQEWTGEETQYF. As DNA, the CDR3 is TGCGCCAGCAGCCAAGAGTGGACAGGTGAAGAGACCCAGTACTTC.

This chain uses TRBV11-3 with TRBJ1-1; D gene ambiguous. In germline, CDR1 is SGHNT, CDR2 YENEEA. Trimming removed 5 bases from V and 9 bases from J, with 13 bases in between. This CDR3 contains 12 residues. CDR3 loop: CASSTPAGQAFF. The CDR3 DNA reads TGTGCCAGCAGCACCCCCGCCGGCCAAGCTTTCTTT. Using reference TRBV11-3 and TRBJ1-1 for the parts outside the CDR3, the full variable domain is EAGVVQSPRYKIIEKKQPVAFWCNPISGHNTLYWYLQNLGQGPELLIRYENEEAVDDSQLPKDRFSAERLKGVDSTLKIQPAELGDSAVYLCASSTPAGQAFFGQGTRLTVV.